Listed below are T cell receptor beta chains from one sample, sequenced in a study of shared clonotypes between healthy human individuals. Clones were sequenced by immunoSEQ multiplex PCR, and TCRdb holds only the in-frame ones, with some missing. In the table there are roughly 2 million clones, approximately 95% of which are singletons. The sample taken for sequencing was naive CD8+ T cells sorted from blood. These receptors were collected from a man aged 18 to 30 in good health. Both conserved end residues are part of each CDR3. A D gene is named only where the DNA matches it firmly. Size is omitted from some rows. Given values are once, few, many or a class for expanded clones.

j_call clone_size d_call v_call cdr3_nt cdr3_aa
TRBJ2-1 - TRBD2 TRBV4-1 TGCGCCAGCAGCCAATCTAGCGGTTCCTACAATGAGCAGTTCTTC CASSQSSGSYNEQFF
TRBJ1-1 - - TRBV7-9 TGTGCCAGCAGCTTAGAAGGGGCAACTGAAGCTTTCTTT CASSLEGATEAFF
TRBJ2-5 - - TRBV4-3 TGCGCCAGCAGCCAAGATCTTGGCGGCAGCCAAGAGACCCAGTACTTC CASSQDLGGSQETQYF
TRBJ2-1 once TRBD2 TRBV11-2 TGTGCCAGCAGCCCAGCGGGGGGACTTTACAATGAGCAGTTCTTC CASSPAGGLYNEQFF
TRBJ2-7 - TRBD2 TRBV7-9 TGTGCCAGCAGCTTGTATGCCGGAGGTAGCGGGTACGAGCAGTACTTC CASSLYAGGSGYEQYF
TRBJ2-7 - - TRBV5-4 TGTGCCAGCAGCCCGGGGGACAGAAGCTACGAGCAGTACTTC CASSPGDRSYEQYF
TRBJ1-1 - - TRBV19 TGTGCCAGTAGTCTTCAGTTGAACACTGAAGCTTTCTTT CASSLQLNTEAFF
TRBJ2-5 few - TRBV7-9 TGTGCCAGCAGCCCCGAGAGTGGGGTAGAGACCCAGTACTTC CASSPESGVETQYF
TRBJ2-6 - - TRBV4-1 TGCGCCAGCAGCCAAGATCACAATACAGACTCTGGGGCCAACGTCCTGACTTTC CASSQDHNTDSGANVLTF
TRBJ2-7 - - TRBV29-1 TGCAGCGTTGGACCTAATATCTACGAGCAGTACTTC CSVGPNIYEQYF
TRBJ2-3 once TRBD2 TRBV4-1 TGCGCCAGCAGCCCGAATAGCGGGGGGACCACAGATACGCAGTATTTT CASSPNSGGTTDTQYF
TRBJ2-1 - - TRBV6-5 TGTGCCAGCACCGTGGCAGGTTCCTACAATGAGCAGTTCTTC CASTVAGSYNEQFF
TRBJ2-1 - - TRBV5-1 TGCGCCAGCACACCCCCGAGCTACAATGAGCAGTTCTTC CASTPPSYNEQFF
TRBJ2-1 - - TRBV29-1 TGCAGCGTTGAAGGTTCCCGGACAAGCAACAATGAGCAGTTCTTC CSVEGSRTSNNEQFF
TRBJ2-1 - - TRBV6-6 TGTGCCAGCAGCCAGGGGTTTGAGAACTACAATGAGCAGTTCTTC CASSQGFENYNEQFF
TRBJ1-1 - TRBD1 TRBV29-1 TGCAGCGTCGAGGGACAGATGAACACTGAAGCTTTCTTT CSVEGQMNTEAFF
TRBJ2-7 - - TRBV11-1 TGTGCCAGCAGCCCCGCTCCCTCGGAGCAGTACTTC CASSPAPSEQYF
TRBJ1-4 - - TRBV5-6 TGTGCCAGCAGCTTGGCCACCGGACGGGCTAATGAAAAACTGTTTTTT CASSLATGRANEKLFF
TRBJ1-1 few - TRBV28 TGTGCCAGCAGTTTACGGGGGGAGGGCACTGAAGCTTTCTTT CASSLRGEGTEAFF
TRBJ1-4 - TRBD1 TRBV7-6 TGTGCCAGCAGCTTAGGACAGGGCGGTAATGAAAAACTGTTTTTT CASSLGQGGNEKLFF
TRBJ2-7 - TRBD1 TRBV5-1 TGCGCCAGCAGCTTGACCCCAGGGGGCGCGTACGAGCAGTACTTC CASSLTPGGAYEQYF
TRBJ2-1 - - TRBV6-7 TGTGCCTTACAGGTCCAGCAGTTCTTC CALQVQQFF
TRBJ1-2 few - TRBV27 TGTGCCAGCAGTCCCCGCGGGGGAGTCTATGGCTACACCTTC CASSPRGGVYGYTF
TRBJ2-2 - TRBD1 TRBV27 TGTGCAAGCAGTTTACTAGGGACAGGGAGGACCGGGGAGCTGTTTTTT CASSLLGTGRTGELFF
TRBJ1-2 - - TRBV15 TGTGCCACCAGCAGGGAGACAGGCCTGAATCCGAACTATGGCTACACCTTC CATSRETGLNPNYGYTF
TRBJ1-3 once - TRBV19 TGTGCCAGTAGTAACTCTGGAAACACCATATATTTT CASSNSGNTIYF
TRBJ1-5 - TRBD1 TRBV2 TGTGCCAGCAGTGGCGGACAGGAGGGCAATCAGCCCCAGCATTTT CASSGGQEGNQPQHF
TRBJ2-1 - TRBD2 TRBV5-1 TGCGCCAGCAGCTTAAGTTCGAGGGCTGGGCGGGGGAATGAGCAGTTCTTC CASSLSSRAGRGNEQFF
TRBJ2-2 - TRBD2 TRBV27 TGTGCCAGCAGTTTAGATATAGCGGGAGGGCCCCTCACCGGGGAGCTGTTTTTT CASSLDIAGGPLTGELFF
TRBJ1-3 - - TRBV7-6 TGTGCCAGCAGCCCGACTGAACTCTCTGGAAACACCATATATTTT CASSPTELSGNTIYF
TRBJ2-5 - - TRBV7-9 TGTGCCAGCAGCTTAGCCACCGCGGAGACCCAGTACTTC CASSLATAETQYF
TRBJ2-7 - TRBD1 TRBV6-5 TGTGCCAGCAGTTACGAGAGGGACAGGGACCCCTACGAGCAGTACTTC CASSYERDRDPYEQYF
TRBJ2-2 - TRBD2 TRBV11-2 TGTGCCAGCAGCCAACCGTGGCGGGAGCTGAACACCGGGGAGCTGTTTTTT CASSQPWRELNTGELFF
TRBJ2-2 - TRBD1 TRBV5-1 TGCGCCAGCAGCTTGGCCGCGGACAGGATGAACACCGGGGAGCTGTTTTTT CASSLAADRMNTGELFF
TRBJ1-2 - TRBD1 TRBV4-3 TGCGCCAGCAGCCAAGGATCCCCAGGGGGCTATGGCTACACCTTC CASSQGSPGGYGYTF
TRBJ2-7 - - TRBV5-6 TGTGCCAGCAGCTTGAGGTGGAGCGGCTACGAGCAGTACTTC CASSLRWSGYEQYF
TRBJ2-3 - TRBD1 TRBV19 TGTGCCAGTAGTGCGGACAGGGACACAGATACGCAGTATTTT CASSADRDTDTQYF
TRBJ2-5 once - TRBV28 TGTGCCAGCAGTTTGCCAGAACGCCAAGAGACCCAGTACTTC CASSLPERQETQYF
TRBJ1-5 - - TRBV5-5 TGTGCCAGCAGCTTGACCCCGGGGGCGAATCAGCCCCAGCATTTT CASSLTPGANQPQHF
TRBJ2-1 - - TRBV2 TGTGCCAGCATTCTCGGGAGCTCCTACAATGAGCAGTTCTTC CASILGSSYNEQFF
TRBJ2-5 - - TRBV4-3 TGCGCCAGCAGCCAAGGAATCGACCTCCAAGAGACCCAGTACTTC CASSQGIDLQETQYF
TRBJ2-5 - TRBD1 TRBV30 TGTGCCTGGGCCGGGACAGTCCAAGAGACCCAGTACTTC CAWAGTVQETQYF
TRBJ1-1 - - TRBV27 TGTGCCAGCAGTTTCGGGGGTGGTGAGTTCTACACTGAAGCTTTCTTT CASSFGGGEFYTEAFF
TRBJ2-4 - TRBD1 TRBV19 TGTGCCAGTATGGGACAGGTGGAAAACATTCAGTACTTC CASMGQVENIQYF
TRBJ2-1 - - TRBV2 TGTGCCAGCTCAGGCCCCACCACTTACAATGAGCAGTTCTTC CASSGPTTYNEQFF
TRBJ1-2 once TRBD1 TRBV5-1 TGCGCCAGCAGCTTAAGTGACAGGGGCGTTTCTTATGGCTACACCTTC CASSLSDRGVSYGYTF
TRBJ1-1 - - TRBV28 TGTGCCAGCAGCCTGGGGACGGGCTACTGGGCTTTCTTT CASSLGTGYWAFF
TRBJ2-1 - - TRBV7-9 TGTGCCAGCAGCTTTTCCGTGTCGGGATCCTACAATGAGCAGTTCTTC CASSFSVSGSYNEQFF